This T cell receptor beta chain is drawn from a study of T cells in Graves' hyperthyroidism and ophthalmopathy. Study-level information: Peripheral blood samples were taken at initial diagnosis, prior to any treatment.

Study results and limitations: Among thyroid clonotypes expanded above 0.001, most also appeared in blood.

PBMCs were sourced from approximately 9 ml fresh peripheral blood. This clonotype was seen at least ten times. Its antigen is still unknown. Trimming took 2 bases from V and 7 from J; bases not matched to a gene: 4. This CDR3 is built from 15 residues. Germline V gene sequence: CDR1 SGHVS, CDR2 FQNEAQ. Regions amplified from RNA transcripts were the TCR beta CDR3 regions. The HTBI primer set served for first-round RT-PCR of the TCR CDR3. In TCRdb, the multiplex PCR reads were re-called with MiXCR into one record per CDR3 protein. The profile shows around 420,000 distinct CDR3 sequences, less than 20% of them singletons.

The sequence came from a woman aged 18-29 years with Graves' hyperthyroidism. Sequenced input: blood. The chain couples TRBV7-8 to TRBJ1-6; TRBD1 matches 8 bases. CDR3 protein: CASSLQGALNSPLHF. The CDR3 DNA reads as TGTGCCAGCAGCTTACAGGGGGCATTAAATTCACCCCTCCACTTT.